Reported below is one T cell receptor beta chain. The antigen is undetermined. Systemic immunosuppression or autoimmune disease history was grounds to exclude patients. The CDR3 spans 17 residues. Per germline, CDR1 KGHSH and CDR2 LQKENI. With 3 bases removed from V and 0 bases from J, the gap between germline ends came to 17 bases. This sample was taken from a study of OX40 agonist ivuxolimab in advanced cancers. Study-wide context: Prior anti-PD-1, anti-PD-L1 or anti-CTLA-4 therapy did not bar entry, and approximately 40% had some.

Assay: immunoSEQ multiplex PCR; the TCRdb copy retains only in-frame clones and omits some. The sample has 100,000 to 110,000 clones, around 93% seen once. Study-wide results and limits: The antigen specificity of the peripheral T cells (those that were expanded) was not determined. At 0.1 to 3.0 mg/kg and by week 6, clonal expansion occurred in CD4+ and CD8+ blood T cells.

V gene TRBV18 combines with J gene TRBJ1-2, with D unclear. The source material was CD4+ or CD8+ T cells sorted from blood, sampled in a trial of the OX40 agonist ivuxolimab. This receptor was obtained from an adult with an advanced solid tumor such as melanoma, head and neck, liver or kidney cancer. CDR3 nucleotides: TGTGCCAGCTCACCGATTGACTTGGTGGCCTCTAACTATGGCTACACCTTC. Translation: CASSPIDLVASNYGYTF.